Following are 22 T cell receptor beta chains from one sample sequenced in a study of T cell repertoires in urothelial bladder cancer. TCRdb's table, derived via immunoSEQ multiplex PCR, lists solely in-frame clones and lacks some. The sample gives approximately 9,000 clones, roughly 50% of which show up once; about 34% is in the top ten. Input material: tumor-infiltrating cells from bladder cancer. The receptor source for this set is a human donor with urothelial carcinoma.

The chain combines TRBV2 with TRBJ1-5; D is perhaps TRBD1 (6 bases). The V end lost 7 bases, the J end lost 4 bases, and 17 bases lay between the germline ends. This CDR3 contains 15 residues. CDR1 and CDR2 (germline): SNHLY, FYNNEI. As DNA, the CDR3 is TGTGCCAGCACCGAAGGAGGACAGCTGAATCAGCCCCAGCATTTT. This sequence encodes CASTEGGQLNQPQHF.

The rearrangement joins TRBV6-1 to TRBJ1-3, with D possibly matching TRBD1 (5 bases). CDR3 length: 15 amino acids. Germline V CDR1 and CDR2: MNHNS, SASEGT. V was trimmed by 7 bases and J by 3 bases, leaving 16 bases between them. The CDR3 DNA reads as TGTGCCAGCACTATCTGGGGGGTGCGTGGAAACACCATATATTTT. Protein sequence: CASTIWGVRGNTIYF.

This clone was counted ten times or more. The rearrangement uses TRBV6-1 and TRBJ1-2, with D tentatively TRBD1 (6 bases). This CDR3 contains 15 residues. CDR1 is MNHNS, CDR2 SASEGT, per germline. Between the trimmed V and J ends, which lost 1 base and 2 bases, there was a span of 11 bases. Here the CDR3 reads CASSEGRTANYGYTF. CDR3 DNA sequence: TGTGCCAGCAGTGAAGGGAGGACAGCAAACTATGGCTACACCTTC.

The rearrangement uses TRBV11-3 and TRBJ2-1; TRBD1 is a possible D gene (6 bases). CDR3 length equals 14 residues. V lost 4 bases and J 5 bases, leaving 12 bases between the germline ends. CDR1 and CDR2 from the germline V gene are SGHNT and YENEEA. CDR3 bases: TGTGCCAGCAGCTCAGGGGTCGGGGACAATGAGCAGTTCTTC. Its translation is CASSSGVGDNEQFF. Full variable domain (rest looked up from reference TRBV11-3 and TRBJ2-1): EAGVVQSPRYKIIEKKQPVAFWCNPISGHNTLYWYLQNLGQGPELLIRYENEEAVDDSQLPKDRFSAERLKGVDSTLKIQPAELGDSAVYLCASSSGVGDNEQFFGPGTRLTVL.

This clone was seen more than once but under ten times. The chain has TRBV6-1 and TRBJ2-3; D gene uncertain. Germline CDR1 reads MNHNS; CDR2 reads SASEGT. The CDR3 consists of 12 residues. The V end lost 2 bases, the J end lost 8 bases, and 8 bases lay between the germline ends. CDR3 loop: CASSEPGSTQYF. The CDR3 DNA reads as TGTGCCAGCAGTGAACCCGGTAGTACGCAGTATTTT.

This clone has only a few counts. The DNA of the CDR3 is TGTGCCAGCGGGGGGCTAACCCCCTACGAGCAGTACTTC. It yields the protein CASGGLTPYEQYF. V is TRBV2 and J is TRBJ2-7; D is perhaps TRBD1 or TRBD2 (6 bases each). V was clipped by 8 bases and J by 2 bases, with 13 bases between them. The CDR3 sequence is 13 residues long. Germline V lookup: CDR1 SNHLY, CDR2 FYNNEI.

This rearrangement joins TRBV11-2 to TRBJ1-4; D unclear. V was shortened by 5 bases and J by 6 bases, with 7 bases between the two germline ends. The CDR3 is made up of 12 amino acids. Germline CDR1 and CDR2: SGHAT and FQNNGV. This CDR3 is CASSPQDEKLFF. The CDR3 nucleotides read TGTGCCAGCAGCCCTCAAGATGAAAAACTGTTTTTT.

The J gene is TRBJ2-3, the V gene TRBV4-1; 12 positions match TRBD2. V lost 2 bases to trimming and J lost 4 bases; unmatched junction nucleotides: 1. This CDR3 is built from 15 residues. From germline, CDR1 is MGHRA and CDR2 YSYEKL. The CDR3 here is CASSQSSGGADTQYF. In nucleotides, the CDR3 is TGCGCCAGCAGCCAATCTAGCGGGGGGGCAGATACGCAGTATTTT.

The genes are TRBV7-6 and TRBJ2-2; 13 bases are a match to TRBD2. This CDR3 contains 15 residues. The V and J ends lost 5 bases and 11 bases, in that order; junction bases with no gene match: 8. Looked up from germline, CDR1 is SGHVS and CDR2 is FNYEAQ. For the CDR3, the DNA is TGTGCCAGCAGCCCTGGACTAGCGGGGGCCTTAGAGCTGTTTTTT. It yields the protein CASSPGLAGALELFF.

The chain couples TRBV6-5 to TRBJ2-3; D is ambiguous. Germline CDR1 reads MNHEY; CDR2 reads SVGAGI. The V end lost 2 bases, the J end lost 1 base, and 10 bases lay between the germline ends. This CDR3 spans 15 amino acids. The CDR3 here is CASSYVRAGTDTQYF. The CDR3 nucleotides read TGTGCCAGCAGTTACGTTAGGGCGGGCACAGATACGCAGTATTTT.

The CDR3 DNA follows: TGTGCCAGCAGTTACTCGAAAGTTTCCTACGAGCAGTACTTC. Protein sequence: CASSYSKVSYEQYF. J is TRBJ2-7 and V is TRBV6-5, with no clear D. Per germline, CDR1 MNHEY and CDR2 SVGAGI. Trimming cost V 0 bases and J 1 base, with 7 bases left between them. CDR3 length equals 14 residues.

This clone was picked up one time. This chain links TRBV2 with TRBJ1-2; D gene ambiguous. The CDR3 runs to 13 residues. Germline V gene data show CDR1 as SNHLY and CDR2 as FYNNEI. The V end lost 7 bases, the J end lost 4 bases, and 13 bases lay between the germline ends. CDR3 nucleotide sequence: TGTGCCAGCACTATGCACGGTTTCTATGGCTACACCTTC. This codes for CASTMHGFYGYTF.

The J gene is TRBJ1-1, the V gene TRBV30, with TRBD1 matching 9 bases. The CDR3 contains 15 residues. Trimming took 2 bases from V and 10 from J; bases not matched to a gene: 14. Germline CDR1 and CDR2: GTSNPN and SVGIG (reference sequence). The chain's CDR3 is CAWSPEGQGSIGAFF. In DNA, the CDR3 is TGTGCCTGGAGTCCTGAGGGACAGGGATCTATAGGAGCTTTCTTT. The variable domain in full, completed from reference TRBV30 and TRBJ1-1, reads SQTIHQWPATLVQPVGSPLSLECTVEGTSNPNLYWYRQAAGRGLQLLFYSVGIGQISSEVPQNLSASRPQDRQFILSSKKLLLSDSGFYLCAWSPEGQGSIGAFFGQGTRLTVV.

V gene TRBV4-1 combines with J gene TRBJ1-4, with unresolved D. The CDR3 extends over 14 amino acids. The V and J ends lost 5 bases and 8 bases respectively, with 15 bases between them. Germline-derived CDR1 and CDR2 are MGHRA and YSYEKL. The CDR3: CASSSRRWEEKLFF. The CDR3 region has the DNA TGCGCCAGCAGCTCCCGCAGGTGGGAGGAAAAACTGTTTTTT.

The chain recombines TRBV7-6 with TRBJ2-1; D is unresolved. Trimming removed 5 bases from V and 6 bases from J, with 11 bases in between. Per the germline V gene, CDR1 is SGHVS and CDR2 is FNYEAQ. The CDR3 loop spans 13 amino acids. This CDR3 is CASSPLTANEQFF. DNA of the CDR3: TGTGCCAGCAGCCCCCTAACCGCCAATGAGCAGTTCTTC. The whole variable domain, filled in from reference TRBV7-6 and TRBJ2-1, reads GAGVSQSPRYKVTKRGQDVALRCDPISGHVSLYWYRQALGQGPEFLTYFNYEAQQDKSGLPNDRFSAERPEGSISTLTIQRTEQRDSAMYRCASSPLTANEQFFGPGTRLTVL.

The chain links TRBV5-6 to TRBJ2-7; possibly TRBD1 for D (5 bases). CDR3 length: 14 amino acids. Deletions cut 5 bases from V and 2 bases from J, with 14 bases between. Germline CDR1 SGHDT, CDR2 YYEEEE. The CDR3 spells CASRREGATYEQYF. CDR3 sequence (DNA): TGTGCCAGCAGACGAGAAGGGGCAACCTACGAGCAGTACTTC.

Regarding this clone: Other DNA sequences from this sample encode an identical CDR3 as well. This rearrangement joins TRBV29-1 to TRBJ1-2; D possibly corresponds to TRBD1 (5 bases). Looked up from germline, CDR1 is SQVTM and CDR2 is ANQGSEA. The CDR3 is 11 amino acids. CDR3 nucleotides: TGCAGTGTTACAGGTTACTATGGCTACACCTTC. This sequence encodes CSVTGYYGYTF.

The J gene is TRBJ1-1, the V gene TRBV6-1; D is unresolved. The CDR3 length is 13 residues. Between the trimmed V and J ends, which lost 7 bases and 10 bases, there was a span of 19 bases. Germline V gene lookup returns CDR1 MNHNS and CDR2 SASEGT. CDR3: CASTRGPWGGAFF. CDR3 sequence (DNA): TGTGCCAGCACCCGTGGGCCCTGGGGAGGAGCTTTCTTT.

The rearrangement links TRBV6-6 to TRBJ1-2; the D gene is possibly TRBD1 (5 bases). Germline V gives CDR1 MNHNY, CDR2 SVGAGI (reference sequence). With 5 bases removed from V and 4 bases from J, the gap between germline ends came to 17 bases. The length of the CDR3 is 15 residues. CDR3 nucleotides: TGTGCCAGCAGTGCCCCTGACAGTCTAGGCTATGGCTACACCTTC. Its translation is CASSAPDSLGYGYTF.

A few counts support this clone. The same CDR3 also results from other DNA sequences found in this sample. The chain couples TRBV6-5 to TRBJ1-1; no clear D gene. The V gene's germline CDR1 is MNHEY and CDR2 SVGAGI. Trimming took off 3 bases at V and 4 bases at J, with 6 bases between the two ends. The CDR3 loop spans 12 amino acids. DNA of the CDR3: TGTGCCAGCAGTTATGGTGGCACTGAAGCTTTCTTT. Its translation is CASSYGGTEAFF.

The rearrangement links TRBV10-3 to TRBJ2-1, with D perhaps TRBD1 or TRBD2 (5 bases each). Trimming pared 3 bases from V and 6 bases from J, leaving 18 bases between. The CDR3 loop spans 16 amino acids. Germline V gene lookup returns CDR1 ENHRY and CDR2 SYGVKD. In nucleotides, the CDR3 is TGTGCCATCAGTGAACCGGGACCCCATCGGATCAATGAGCAGTTCTTC. The encoded protein is CAISEPGPHRINEQFF.

A few counts support this clone. The gene calls are TRBV27 and TRBJ1-1, with a possible D match to TRBD1 (5 bases). The V end lost 4 bases, the J end lost 0 bases, and 9 bases lay between the germline ends. CDR3 length equals 14 residues. From germline, CDR1 is MNHEY and CDR2 SMNVEV (reference sequence). CDR3 sequence: CASSWSGLNTEAFF. The CDR3 DNA follows: TGTGCCAGCAGTTGGTCAGGGCTGAACACTGAAGCTTTCTTT.